The rows below give T cell receptor beta chains drawn from one sample of a study of metastatic and nonmetastatic thyroid tumors. TCRdb re-called the PCR reads through MiXCR. The sample carries around 20,000 clones, approximately 12% recorded once. The specimen sequenced was blood. The receptors were sampled from a female donor with papillary thyroid cancer or a benign thyroid nodule (not recorded which). Some clones in this sample may be carry-over from other donors' samples. CDR3s include the opening cysteine and the closing phenylalanine or tryptophan. A D gene is named only where the DNA matches it firmly. Clone size appears in some rows only: once, few, many, or a class for an expanded clone.

TRBV28	NA	TRBJ1-2	many	CASRVLGGGYTF	TGTGCCAGCAGGGTCTTAGGCGGGGGCTACACCTTC
TRBV5-1	NA	TRBJ2-3	many	CASSPGLAGDTQYF	TGCGCCAGCAGCCCTGGACTGGCGGGGGATACGCAGTATTTT
TRBV2	NA	TRBJ1-5	many	CASSVQGPNQPQHF	TGTGCCAGCAGTGTACAGGGCCCCAATCAGCCCCAGCATTTT
TRBV4-3	TRBD2	TRBJ2-1	once	CASSHLTSTYNEQFF	TGCGCCAGCAGCCACCTGACTAGCACCTACAATGAGCAGTTCTTC
TRBV6-1	TRBD2	TRBJ2-5	many	CASSGLAGGPYQETQYF	TGTGCCAGCAGTGGGCTAGCGGGGGGACCGTACCAAGAGACCCAGTACTTC
TRBV4-3	NA	TRBJ1-5	NA	CASSQERSGGLATQHF	TGCGCCAGCAGTCAAGAAAGGAGCGGGGGGTTGGCTACGCAGCATTTT
TRBV20-1	NA	TRBJ2-5	many	CSAMDQETQYF	TGCAGTGCTATGGACCAAGAGACCCAGTACTTC
TRBV28	NA	TRBJ1-2	few	CASSLTGTWCYTF	TGTGCCAGCAGTCTTACCGGGACTTGGTGCTACACCTTC
TRBV5-4	NA	TRBJ2-3	NA	CASSLAMSDTQYF	TGTGCCAGCAGCTTGGCCATGTCAGATACGCAGTATTTT
TRBV6-1	NA	TRBJ1-1	many	CASTRLQNTEAFF	TGTGCCAGCACCCGCTTACAGAACACTGAAGCTTTCTTT
TRBV15	TRBD1	TRBJ2-7	NA	CATIGPTGEEREQYF	TGTGCCACCATCGGACCGACAGGGGAGGAGCGGGAGCAGTACTTC
TRBV5-6	NA	TRBJ1-1	NA	CASSPARAAIPEAFF	TGTGCCAGCAGCCCGGCGAGGGCCGCTATACCTGAAGCTTTCTTT
TRBV6-5	NA	TRBJ1-3	few	CASSYSPRSGNTIYF	TGTGCCAGCAGTTACTCCCCTAGATCTGGAAACACCATATATTTT
TRBV7-9	TRBD1	TRBJ1-1	many	CASSSFRGVGEAFF	TGTGCCAGCAGCTCCTTCAGGGGGGTCGGTGAAGCTTTCTTT
TRBV6-1	NA	TRBJ1-5	medium-sized	CASSGTWGEGTQPQHF	TGTGCCAGCAGCGGGACCTGGGGGGAAGGAACCCAGCCCCAGCATTTT
TRBV5-6	NA	TRBJ2-1	NA	CASSYMVGPGSYNEQFF	TGTGCCAGCAGCTATATGGTGGGTCCCGGCTCCTACAATGAGCAGTTCTTC
TRBV5-1	TRBD1	TRBJ1-6	many	CASSLGQNNSPLHF	TGCGCCAGCAGCCTGGGACAGAATAATTCACCCCTCCACTTT
TRBV28	NA	TRBJ1-1	many	CASSHTGRRTEAFF	TGTGCCAGCAGCCATACGGGCCGGCGGACTGAAGCTTTCTTT
TRBV20-1	TRBD1	TRBJ2-5	many	CSASPTGVRETQYF	TGCAGTGCTAGTCCGACAGGGGTCAGGGAGACCCAGTACTTC
TRBV7-8	NA	TRBJ2-2	many	CASSLDRVNTGELFF	TGTGCCAGCAGCTTAGACAGGGTCAACACCGGGGAGCTGTTTTTT
TRBV6-2/TRBV6-3	NA	TRBJ1-1	medium-sized	CASSYRYTEAFF	TGTGCCAGCAGTTACAGGTACACTGAAGCTTTCTTT
TRBV10-1	NA	TRBJ2-3	many	CASSSSTDTQYF	NA
TRBV19	NA	TRBJ1-2	NA	CASSIGSLLPGYTF	TGTGCCAGTAGTATAGGCAGCCTATTGCCTGGCTACACCTTC
TRBV27	NA	TRBJ1-1	many	CASSLLGGGPEAFF	TGTGCCAGCAGTTTATTAGGCGGCGGCCCTGAAGCTTTCTTT
TRBV15	NA	TRBJ1-4	many	CATSPLGLATNEKLFF	TGTGCCACCAGCCCCCTCGGTCTGGCAACTAATGAAAAACTGTTTTTT
TRBV7-8	NA	TRBJ1-2	NA	CASSLVQQRQENYGYTF	TGTGCCAGCAGCTTAGTGCAACAGCGGCAGGAGAACTATGGCTACACCTTC
TRBV28	TRBD2	TRBJ2-3	NA	CAVSTREGLADTQYF	TGTGCCGTCAGTACCCGGGAGGGCCTGGCAGATACGCAGTATTTT
TRBV2	NA	TRBJ2-7	many	CASNPHEQYF	TGTGCCAGCAATCCCCACGAGCAGTACTTC
TRBV9	TRBD1	TRBJ2-3	many	CASSATGARDTQYF	TGTGCCAGCAGCGCGACAGGGGCGAGAGATACGCAGTATTTT
TRBV5-1	NA	TRBJ1-1	many	CASSLDPGRATEAFF	TGCGCCAGCAGCTTGGACCCGGGCAGGGCCACTGAAGCTTTCTTT
TRBV7-8	NA	TRBJ1-5	many	CASSVRAGAINQPQHF	TGTGCCAGCAGCGTCAGGGCCGGGGCTATAAATCAGCCCCAGCATTTT